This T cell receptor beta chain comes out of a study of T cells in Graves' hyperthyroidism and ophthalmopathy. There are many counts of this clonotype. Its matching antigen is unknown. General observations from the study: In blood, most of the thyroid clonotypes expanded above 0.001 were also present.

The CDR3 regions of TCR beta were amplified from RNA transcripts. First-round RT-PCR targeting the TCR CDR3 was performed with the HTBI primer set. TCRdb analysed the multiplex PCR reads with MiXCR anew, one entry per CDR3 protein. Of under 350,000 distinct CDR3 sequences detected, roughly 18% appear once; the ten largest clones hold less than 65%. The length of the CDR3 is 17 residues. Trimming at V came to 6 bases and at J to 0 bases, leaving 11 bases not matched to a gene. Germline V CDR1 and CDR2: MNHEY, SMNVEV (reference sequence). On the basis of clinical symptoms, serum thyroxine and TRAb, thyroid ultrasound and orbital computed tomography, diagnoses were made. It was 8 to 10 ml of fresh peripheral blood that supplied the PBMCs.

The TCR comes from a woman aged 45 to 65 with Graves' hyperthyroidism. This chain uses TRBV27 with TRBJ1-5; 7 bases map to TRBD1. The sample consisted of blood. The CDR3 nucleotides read TGTGCCAGCAGCTCAGGACAGGAGATGAATAGCAATCAGCCCCAGCATTTT. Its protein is CASSSGQEMNSNQPQHF.